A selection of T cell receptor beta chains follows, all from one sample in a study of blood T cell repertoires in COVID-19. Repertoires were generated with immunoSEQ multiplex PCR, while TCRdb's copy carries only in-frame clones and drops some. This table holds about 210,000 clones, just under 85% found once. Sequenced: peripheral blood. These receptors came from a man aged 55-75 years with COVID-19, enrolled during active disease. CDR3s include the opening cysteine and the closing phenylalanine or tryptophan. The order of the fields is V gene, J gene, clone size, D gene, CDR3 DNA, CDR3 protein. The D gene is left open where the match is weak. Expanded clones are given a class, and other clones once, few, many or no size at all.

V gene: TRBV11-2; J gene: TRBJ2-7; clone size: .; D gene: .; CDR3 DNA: TGTGCCAGCAGCTTAAGCCAGGGGTACGAGCAGTACTTC; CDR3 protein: CASSLSQGYEQYF
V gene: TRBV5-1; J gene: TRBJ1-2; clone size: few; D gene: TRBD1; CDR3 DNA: TGCGCCAGCAGCTTGGAGGGGACAGGGGGTTATGGCTACACCTTC; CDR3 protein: CASSLEGTGGYGYTF
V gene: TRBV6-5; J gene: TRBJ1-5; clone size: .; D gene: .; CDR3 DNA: TGTGCCAGCAGTTCTAGACAGGAGTACGGCCAGCCCCAGCATTTT; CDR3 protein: CASSSRQEYGQPQHF
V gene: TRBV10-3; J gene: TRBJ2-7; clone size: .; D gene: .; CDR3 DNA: TGTGCCATCAGTGGATGGGACAACTACGAGCAGTACTTC; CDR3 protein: CAISGWDNYEQYF
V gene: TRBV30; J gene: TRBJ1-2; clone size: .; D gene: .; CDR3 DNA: TGTGCCTGGACCGGGGGGCCCATCGTTGGCTACACCTTC; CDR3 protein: CAWTGGPIVGYTF
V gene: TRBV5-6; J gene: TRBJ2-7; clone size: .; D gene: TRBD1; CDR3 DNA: TGTGCCAGCAGCGCGACAGGGACCTACGAGCAGTACTTC; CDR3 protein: CASSATGTYEQYF
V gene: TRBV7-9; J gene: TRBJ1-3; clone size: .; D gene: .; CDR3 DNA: TGTGCCAGCAGCTTAATTAGGGGTGGGTCTGGAAACACCATATATTTT; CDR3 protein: CASSLIRGGSGNTIYF
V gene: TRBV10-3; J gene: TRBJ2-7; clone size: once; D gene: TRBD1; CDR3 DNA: TGTGCCACTCGGACAGGGGGGAACGAGCAGTACTTC; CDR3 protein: CATRTGGNEQYF
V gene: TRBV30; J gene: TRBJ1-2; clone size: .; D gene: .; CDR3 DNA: TGTGCCTGGAGTGTACAGAGTGGCTACACCTTC; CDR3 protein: CAWSVQSGYTF
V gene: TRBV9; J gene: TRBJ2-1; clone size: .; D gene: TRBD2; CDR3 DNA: TGTGCCAGCAGCCTAAGAAGCGGGAGCTCCTACAATGAGCAGTTCTTC; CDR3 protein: CASSLRSGSSYNEQFF
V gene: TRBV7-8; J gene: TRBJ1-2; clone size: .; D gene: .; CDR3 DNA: TGTGCCAGCAGCTCGACGGGTAACTATGGCTACACCTTC; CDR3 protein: CASSSTGNYGYTF
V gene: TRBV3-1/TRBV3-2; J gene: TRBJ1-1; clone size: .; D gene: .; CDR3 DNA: TGTGCCAGCCAGCGCGGGGGCGGGACTGAAGCTTTCTTT; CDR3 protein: CASQRGGGTEAFF
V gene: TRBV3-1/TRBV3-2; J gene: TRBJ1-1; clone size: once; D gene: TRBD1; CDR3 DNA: TGTGCCAGCAGCCAAGTGGGGACAGGAGAAGCTTTCTTT; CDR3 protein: CASSQVGTGEAFF
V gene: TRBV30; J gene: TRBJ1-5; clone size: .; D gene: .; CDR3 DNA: TGTGCCTGGAGTCTAGGAGACAGCCCGAATCAGCCCCAGCATTTT; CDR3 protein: CAWSLGDSPNQPQHF
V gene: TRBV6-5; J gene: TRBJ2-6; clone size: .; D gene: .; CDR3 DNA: TGTGCCAGCAGTTACGGAGGACAGTCTGGGGCCAACGTCCTGACTTTC; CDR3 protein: CASSYGGQSGANVLTF
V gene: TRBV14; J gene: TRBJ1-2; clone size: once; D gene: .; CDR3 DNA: TGTGCCAGCAGCCAAGTGGATAGCCGGGGCTACACCTTC; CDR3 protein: CASSQVDSRGYTF
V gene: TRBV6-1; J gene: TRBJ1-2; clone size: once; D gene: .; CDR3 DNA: TGTGCCAGCAGTGAATCCGATTTTTGGCGGAACTATGGCTACACCTTC; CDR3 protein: CASSESDFWRNYGYTF
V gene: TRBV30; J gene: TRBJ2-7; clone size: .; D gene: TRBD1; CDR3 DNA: TGTGCCTGGAGTGTAGGGACAGGCCCCCAAGGGCAGTACTTC; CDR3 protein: CAWSVGTGPQGQYF
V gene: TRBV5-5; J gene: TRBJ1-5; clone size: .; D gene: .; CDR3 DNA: TGTGCCAGCAGCTTGCAGGGGCTTCAGCCCCAGCATTTT; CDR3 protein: CASSLQGLQPQHF
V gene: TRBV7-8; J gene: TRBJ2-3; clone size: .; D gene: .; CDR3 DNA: TGTGCCAGCAGCACAATTGGACCGGGAATACCGACAGATACGCAGTATTTT; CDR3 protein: CASSTIGPGIPTDTQYF
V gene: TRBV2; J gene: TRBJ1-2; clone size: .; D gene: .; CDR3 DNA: TGTGCCAGCACTTCTGCGGGGGACTACACCTTC; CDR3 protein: CASTSAGDYTF
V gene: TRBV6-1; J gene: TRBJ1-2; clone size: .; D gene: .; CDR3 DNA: TGTGCCAGCAGTGATCTTCCAGGGAACTATGGCTACACCTTC; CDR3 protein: CASSDLPGNYGYTF
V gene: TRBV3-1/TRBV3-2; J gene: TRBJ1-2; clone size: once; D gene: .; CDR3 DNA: TGTGCCAGCAGCCAAGAGGGGGGGGCTGGCTACACCTTC; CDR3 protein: CASSQEGGAGYTF
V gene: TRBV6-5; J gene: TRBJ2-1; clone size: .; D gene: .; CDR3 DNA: TGTGCCAGCAGTTACGAAGCGGAGGGTGAGCAGTTCTTC; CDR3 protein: CASSYEAEGEQFF
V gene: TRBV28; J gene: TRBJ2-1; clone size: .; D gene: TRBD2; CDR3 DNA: TGTGCCAGCAGTTGGGGAGGGAACTACAATGAGCAGTTCTTC; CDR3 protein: CASSWGGNYNEQFF
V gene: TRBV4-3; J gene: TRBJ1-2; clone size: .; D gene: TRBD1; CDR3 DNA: TGCGCCAGCAGCCAAGATCTGACAGGGAGTGGCTACACCTTC; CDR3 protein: CASSQDLTGSGYTF
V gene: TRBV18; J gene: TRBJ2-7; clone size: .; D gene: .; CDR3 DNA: TGTGCCAGCTCCGCGGGCATATTAAAGGCCTACGAGCAGTACTTC; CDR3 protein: CASSAGILKAYEQYF
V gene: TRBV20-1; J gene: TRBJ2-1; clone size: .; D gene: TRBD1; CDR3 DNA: TGCAGTGCTAGTGATCCAGGGGGCGCCAATGAGCAGTTCTTC; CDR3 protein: CSASDPGGANEQFF
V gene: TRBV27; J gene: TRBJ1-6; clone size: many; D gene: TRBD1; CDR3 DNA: TGTGCCAGCAGTTTCGGACAGGGCCGCCTGGGATCACCCCTCCACTTT; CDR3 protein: CASSFGQGRLGSPLHF
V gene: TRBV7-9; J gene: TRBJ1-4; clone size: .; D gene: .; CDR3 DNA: TGTGCCAGCAGCTTAGTAGGGCGGGCTAAGGAAAAACTGTTTTTT; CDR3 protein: CASSLVGRAKEKLFF
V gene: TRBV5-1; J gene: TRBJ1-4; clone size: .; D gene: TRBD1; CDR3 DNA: TGCGCCAGCAGCTTGCAAGGACAGGCCCCGAACGAAAAACTGTTTTTT; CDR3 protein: CASSLQGQAPNEKLFF
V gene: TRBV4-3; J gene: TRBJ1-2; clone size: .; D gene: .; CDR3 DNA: TGCGCCAGCAGCCAAGATAGGACAGCCCTGTTGTATGGCTACACCTTC; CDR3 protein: CASSQDRTALLYGYTF
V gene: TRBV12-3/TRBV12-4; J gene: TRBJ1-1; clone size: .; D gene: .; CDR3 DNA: TGTGCCAGCAGTATCGGGAACACTGAAGCTTTCTTT; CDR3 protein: CASSIGNTEAFF
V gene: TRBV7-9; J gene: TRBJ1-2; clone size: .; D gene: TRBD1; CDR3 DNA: TGTGCCAGCAGCCGTACGACAGGGGAAGGTCGTTATGGCTACACCTTC; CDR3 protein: CASSRTTGEGRYGYTF
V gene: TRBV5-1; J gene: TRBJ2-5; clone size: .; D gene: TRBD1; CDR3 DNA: TGCGCCAGCAGCTCATCCGGGACAGGGGGCGAGACCCAGTACTTC; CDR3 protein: CASSSSGTGGETQYF
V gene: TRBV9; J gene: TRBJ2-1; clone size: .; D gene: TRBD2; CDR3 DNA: TGTGCCAGCAGCCCCCAGACTAGCGGAAGGAGGAATGAGCAGTTCTTC; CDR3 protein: CASSPQTSGRRNEQFF
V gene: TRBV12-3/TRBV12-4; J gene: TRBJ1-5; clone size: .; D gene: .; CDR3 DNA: TGTGCCAGCAGTTTGTCCAGGGGTCAGCCCCAGCATTTT; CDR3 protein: CASSLSRGQPQHF
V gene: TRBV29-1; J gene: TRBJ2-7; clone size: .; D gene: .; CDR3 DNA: TGCAGCGTTGGAAGGGGAAACTACGAGCAGTACTTC; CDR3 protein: CSVGRGNYEQYF
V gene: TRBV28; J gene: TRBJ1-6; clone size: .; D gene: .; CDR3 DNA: TGTGCCAGCAGGGGGGGTTCACCCCTCCACTTT; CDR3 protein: CASRGGSPLHF
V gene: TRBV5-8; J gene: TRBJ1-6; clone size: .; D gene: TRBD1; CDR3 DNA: TGTGCCAGCAGACCGGGACAGGTTAATTCACCCCTCCACTTT; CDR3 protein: CASRPGQVNSPLHF
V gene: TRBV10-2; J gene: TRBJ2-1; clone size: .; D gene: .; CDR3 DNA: TGCGCCAGCAGTTTAGTACTAGAACGAGGGTTCTTC; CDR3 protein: CASSLVLERGFF
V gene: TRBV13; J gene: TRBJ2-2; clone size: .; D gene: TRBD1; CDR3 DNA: TGTGCCAGCAGCCCCACAGGGGTTGACACCGGGGAGCTGTTTTTT; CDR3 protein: CASSPTGVDTGELFF
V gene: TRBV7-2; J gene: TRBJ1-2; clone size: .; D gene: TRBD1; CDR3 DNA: TGTGCCAGCAGCTCCGTCGGGAGCACAGGGGGGGGATATGGCTACACCTTC; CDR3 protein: CASSSVGSTGGGYGYTF
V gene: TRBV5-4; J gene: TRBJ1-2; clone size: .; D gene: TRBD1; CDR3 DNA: TGTGCCAGCAGCCCAGGACAGGGCCTCGGAGGCTACACCTTC; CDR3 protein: CASSPGQGLGGYTF
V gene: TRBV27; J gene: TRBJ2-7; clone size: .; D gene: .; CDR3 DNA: TGTGCCAGCAGTTTTCTACAGGGAACCTACGAGCAGTACTTC; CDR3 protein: CASSFLQGTYEQYF
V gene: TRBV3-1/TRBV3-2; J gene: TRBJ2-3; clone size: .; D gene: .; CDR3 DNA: TGTGCCAGCAGCCAAGATTGGAGGACGCAGTATTTT; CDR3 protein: CASSQDWRTQYF
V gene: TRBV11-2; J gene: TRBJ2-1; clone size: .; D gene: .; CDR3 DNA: TGTGCCAGCAGCCCACGGGGGAATAGTTACAATGAGCAGTTCTTC; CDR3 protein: CASSPRGNSYNEQFF
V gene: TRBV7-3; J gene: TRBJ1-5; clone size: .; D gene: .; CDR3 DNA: TGTGCCAGCAGCAAAGGAGGGGCCGCAGCCCCAGCATTT; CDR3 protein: CASSKGGAAAPAF
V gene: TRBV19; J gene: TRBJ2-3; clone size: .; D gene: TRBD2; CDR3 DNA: TGTGCCAGTAGTATGGCGGGAGGGCCGTATACGCAGTATTTT; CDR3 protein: CASSMAGGPYTQYF
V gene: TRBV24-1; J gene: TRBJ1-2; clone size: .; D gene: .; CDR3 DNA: TGTGCCACCAGTGATCATACGGACGGAGCGGCCTTCAGGGGCTACACCTTC; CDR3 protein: CATSDHTDGAAFRGYTF
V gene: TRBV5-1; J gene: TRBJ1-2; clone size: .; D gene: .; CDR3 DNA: TGCGCCAGCAGCTTGGGGGAGAACTATGGCTACACCTTC; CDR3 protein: CASSLGENYGYTF